The clone carrying this TCR beta chain appeared a few times. The data derive from a study of beta chain features in type 1 diabetes. The CDR3 has 16 residues. J was trimmed by 0 bases and V by 5 bases; bases with no gene match: 3. Germline V CDR1 and CDR2: SGHTA, FQGNSA. The whole isolated RNA underwent reverse transcription, so sequencing captured expressed TCRB transcripts. Sequencing was performed with immunoSEQ multiplex PCR; in TCRdb, only in-frame clones are kept and a portion is missing. This sample has 330,000 or so clones, with around 20% found just once. The chain has TRBV7-2 and TRBJ2-3, with 12 bases aligning to TRBD2. Material: naive CD4+ T cells from blood. The origin of this receptor is a woman in her late teens or twenties in good health. The CDR3 loop is CASSLTSGGSTDTQYF. CDR3 in DNA: TGTGCCAGCAGCCTGACTAGCGGGGGCAGCACAGATACGCAGTATTTT.